This entry lists 31 T cell receptor beta chains sequenced from one sample in a study of cytomegalovirus exposure and HLA in healthy donors. Sequencing used immunoSEQ multiplex PCR; TCRdb keeps in-frame clones, though not all of them. Of over 150,000 clones listed, roughly 90% are singletons. What was sequenced was PBMCs. These receptors were taken from a woman younger than 30 in good health and CMV-seropositive.

The chain couples TRBV7-9 to TRBJ2-5; 8 bases map to TRBD1. This CDR3 has 14 residues. V was clipped by 6 bases and J by 5 bases; unmatched bases: 8. CDR1 and CDR2 (germline): SEHNR, FQNEAQ (reference sequence). This CDR3 reads CASRLTGAGETQYF. The CDR3 nucleotides read TGTGCCAGCAGATTGACAGGGGCCGGGGAGACCCAGTACTTC.

In nucleotides, the CDR3 is TGTGCCAGCAGGACCTCGGACAGGGCCTATGGCTACACCTTC. It yields the protein CASRTSDRAYGYTF. The chain uses TRBV2 and TRBJ1-2; 8 nucleotides align to TRBD1. CDR3 length: 14 amino acids. Germline V gene data show CDR1 as SNHLY and CDR2 as FYNNEI. V lost 6 bases, J lost 4 bases, and 7 bases stayed unmatched.

Concerning this clone: The germline gene is not matched at one end of the junction; a read error may be the cause. The V and J genes are TRBV14 and TRBJ2-1, with TRBD1 matching 7 bases. The germline V gene has CDR1 SGHDN and CDR2 FVKESK. The CDR3 is made up of 12 amino acids. In nucleotides, the CDR3 is TGTGCCAGCAGCCAAGACCGCGGCAGGGGGATCTTC. Protein sequence: CASSQDRGRGIF.

The chain links TRBV28 to TRBJ1-5, with 7 bases matching TRBD1. From germline, CDR1 is MDHEN and CDR2 SYDVKM. This CDR3 has 15 amino acids. The trim removed 2 bases at V and 6 bases at J, leaving 7 bases unmatched. CDR3 amino acids: CASSLRQGVSQPQHF. The DNA of the CDR3 is TGTGCCAGCAGTTTACGACAGGGTGTATCTCAGCCCCAGCATTTT.

This chain links TRBV7-2 with TRBJ2-1; the match to TRBD2 covers 10 bases. V was pared by 3 bases and J by 2 bases, with 10 bases of the junction left unmatched. The length of the CDR3 is 18 residues. Per germline, CDR1 SGHTA and CDR2 FQGNSA. The CDR3 reads CASSFLALAGGAYNEQFF. The CDR3 nucleotides read TGTGCCAGCAGCTTTCTCGCCTTAGCGGGAGGCGCCTACAATGAGCAGTTCTTC.

The chain joins TRBV7-3 to TRBJ2-1; 7 bases align to TRBD2. The CDR3 runs to 15 residues. Looked up from germline, CDR1 is SGHTA and CDR2 is FQGTGA. V shed 4 bases, J shed 9 bases, and the junction held 12 bases outside the gene matches. CDR3: CASSSLGLAASEQFF. DNA for the CDR3: TGTGCCAGCAGCTCCCTGGGGCTAGCGGCAAGTGAGCAGTTCTTC.

CDR3: CASSEVAANTGELFF. The DNA of the CDR3 is TGTGCCAGCAGTGAGGTAGCGGCGAACACCGGGGAGCTGTTTTTT. The chain has TRBV2 and TRBJ2-2; D is possibly TRBD2 (6 bases). V was clipped by 3 bases and J by 0 bases, with 8 bases between them. Per germline, CDR1 SNHLY and CDR2 FYNNEI. The CDR3 is 15 amino acids. The complete variable domain, with remaining parts taken from reference TRBV2 and TRBJ2-2, reads EPEVTQTPSHQVTQMGQEVILRCVPISNHLYFYWYRQILGQKVEFLVSFYNNEISEKSEIFDDQFSVERPDGSNFTLKIRSTKLEDSAMYFCASSEVAANTGELFFGEGSRLTVL.

This chain uses TRBV7-2 with TRBJ1-5; 7 bases line up with TRBD1. This CDR3 contains 15 residues. Germline V gene data show CDR1 as SGHTA and CDR2 as FQGNSA. With 1 base clipped from V and 4 bases from J, the junction kept 4 bases outside the gene matches. The CDR3 sequence is CASSLVGDSNQPQHF. CDR3 in DNA: TGTGCCAGCAGCTTAGTAGGGGACAGTAATCAGCCCCAGCATTTT.

V and J are TRBV10-3 and TRBJ2-1; 11 nucleotides align to TRBD2. J gave up 6 bases and V 5 bases, and 9 bases lay outside the gene matches. Germline loops: CDR1 ENHRY, CDR2 SYGVKD. This CDR3 has 16 residues. CDR3 sequence (DNA): TGTGCCATCAGTATATCCGGGACTAGCGGAACCAATGAGCAGTTCTTC. It codes for CAISISGTSGTNEQFF.

The chain has TRBV5-5 and TRBJ2-7; weak D call: TRBD2 (5 bases). The CDR3 spans 14 residues. The germline gives CDR1 SGHKS, CDR2 YYEKEE (reference sequence). Trimming removed 2 bases at V and 7 bases at J, with 16 bases between. This CDR3 is CASSFGWEKVEQYF. The CDR3 nucleotides are TGTGCCAGCAGCTTTGGCTGGGAGAAAGTGGAGCAGTACTTC.

This rearrangement joins TRBV11-2 to TRBJ2-7, with 12 bases lining up with TRBD2. This CDR3 is built from 16 residues. Trimming took 5 bases from V and 3 from J; bases not matched to a gene: 8. The germline V gene encodes CDR1 SGHAT and CDR2 FQNNGV. The CDR3 DNA reads TGTGCCAGCAGCCTACGGACTAGCGGGATCCTCTACGAGCAGTACTTC. It is translated as CASSLRTSGILYEQYF.

This chain joins TRBV4-2 and TRBJ1-2; 7 bases line up with TRBD1. Germline V gene data show CDR1 as LGHNA and CDR2 as YNFKEQ. J gave up 3 bases and V 1 base, and 11 bases lay outside the gene matches. There are 17 residues in the CDR3. The chain's CDR3 is CASSQGIIQGIDYGYTF. The DNA of the CDR3 is TGTGCCAGCAGCCAAGGGATAATACAGGGGATTGACTATGGCTACACCTTC.

This clone has only one observation. An end of the junction does not agree with germline; a read error may underlie this. The chain is built from TRBV10-2 and TRBJ2-3; D might be TRBD2 (5 bases). The germline V gene has CDR1 WSHSY and CDR2 SAAADI. The CDR3 is 12 residues long. The DNA for the CDR3 is TGCGCCAGCAGGAATATTGTGGGCGGGTTGTTTTTT. Its translation is CASRNIVGGLFF.

The V gene is TRBV2, the J gene TRBJ1-1; no clear D. The germline gives CDR1 SNHLY, CDR2 FYNNEI. The CDR3 contains 13 residues. The V end was cut by 8 bases, the J end by 0 bases, with 10 bases between. The CDR3: CASGRVMNTEAFF. CDR3 coding DNA: TGTGCCAGCGGGAGGGTTATGAACACTGAAGCTTTCTTT.

V is TRBV2 and J is TRBJ2-7; D is unclear. Per germline, CDR1 SNHLY and CDR2 FYNNEI. Trimming removed 4 bases from V and 0 bases from J, with 10 bases in between. The CDR3 spans 14 residues. CDR3 sequence reads: CASSVTGNSYEQYF. The CDR3 DNA follows: TGTGCCAGCAGTGTAACGGGTAACTCCTACGAGCAGTACTTC.

The chain combines TRBV11-2 with TRBJ2-4; the D is unclear. V shed 1 base and J shed 0 bases, with 7 bases lying between them. The CDR3 is made up of 15 amino acids. Germline V gene lookup returns CDR1 SGHAT and CDR2 FQNNGV. The CDR3 region has the DNA TGTGCCAGCAGCTTAGGTACGGTAGCCAAAAACATTCAGTACTTC. It encodes CASSLGTVAKNIQYF.

V and J are TRBV5-1 and TRBJ2-7; 8 nucleotides line up with TRBD1. V lost 7 bases, J lost 0 bases, and 6 bases stayed unmatched. Germline CDR1 SGHRS, CDR2 YFSETQ. The CDR3 covers 14 residues. Here the CDR3 DNA reads TGCGCCAGCTACAGGGGGGAAATCTCCTACGAGCAGTACTTC. This translates into CASYRGEISYEQYF.

The J gene is TRBJ1-2, the V gene TRBV6-5; D perhaps matches TRBD1 (6 bases). The CDR3 is 14 residues long. Trimming took 6 bases from V and 4 from J, leaving 15 bases between them. The V gene's germline CDR1 is MNHEY and CDR2 SVGAGI. The CDR3 sequence is CASSERGDIYGYTF. CDR3 sequence (DNA): TGTGCCAGCAGCGAACGGGGGGACATCTATGGCTACACCTTC.

This sequence joins TRBV2 and TRBJ2-2; the D gene is possibly TRBD1 (7 bases). V gave up 3 bases and J gave up 3 bases, with 11 bases separating them. The length of the CDR3 is 15 residues. Germline loops: CDR1 SNHLY, CDR2 FYNNEI. The CDR3 region is CASSERRGDTGELFF. The CDR3 nucleotides are TGTGCCAGCAGTGAGCGCAGGGGGGACACCGGGGAGCTGTTTTTT.

The chain combines TRBV7-9 with TRBJ2-5; 8 nucleotides match TRBD1. Germline values: CDR1 SEHNR, CDR2 FQNEAQ (reference sequence). The CDR3 length is 15 residues. Trimming cost V 5 bases and J 5 bases; bases outside gene matches: 10. The CDR3, as DNA: TGTGCCAGCAGCCCGACGACAGGGGCGGGGGAGACCCAGTACTTC. Translation gives CASSPTTGAGETQYF.

The chain recombines TRBV20-1 with TRBJ2-4; tentatively, D is TRBD1 (6 bases). Trimming shortened V by 7 bases and J by 7 bases, and 11 bases separated the two germline ends. The CDR3 has 11 amino acids. From germline, CDR1 is DFQATT and CDR2 SNEGSKA (reference sequence). The CDR3 coding sequence is TGCAGTGGGACAGTACTGAACATTCAGTACTTC. Residues: CSGTVLNIQYF.

DNA of the CDR3: TGCGCCAGCACCCCTAGCGGGAGTCTGGATGAGCAGTTCTTC. Its protein product is CASTPSGSLDEQFF. The chain links TRBV10-2 to TRBJ2-1; 10 positions agree with TRBD2. The CDR3 is 14 amino acids. Germline V gene sequence: CDR1 WSHSY, CDR2 SAAADI. Trimming at V came to 7 bases and at J to 8 bases, leaving 8 bases not matched to a gene.

The chain uses TRBV7-8 and TRBJ2-7, with D maybe TRBD2 (6 bases). With 5 bases removed from V and 0 bases from J, the gap between germline ends came to 17 bases. CDR3 length: 16 residues. Germline V lookup: CDR1 SGHVS, CDR2 FQNEAQ. This CDR3 reads CASSLSSLASSYEQYF. The DNA for the CDR3 is TGTGCCAGCAGCCTTAGCAGTCTAGCGAGCTCCTACGAGCAGTACTTC.

The chain combines TRBV7-9 with TRBJ2-1; 8 bases are shared with TRBD2. V trimming: 5 bases; J trimming: 4 bases; junction bases outside the gene matches: 7. The CDR3 has 15 amino acids. Germline CDR1 SEHNR, CDR2 FQNEAQ (reference sequence). The CDR3 DNA follows: TGTGCCAGCAGCACTAGAGCGGGAGTATACAATGAGCAGTTCTTC. Protein: CASSTRAGVYNEQFF.

The J gene is TRBJ2-5, the V gene TRBV5-1; 12 nucleotides agree with TRBD2. The CDR3 totals 16 residues. Germline V gene sequence: CDR1 SGHRS, CDR2 YFSETQ. With V trimmed by 2 bases and J by 2 bases, 4 bases remained unmatched. The CDR3 sequence is CASSFQGLAGQETQYF. CDR3 coding DNA: TGCGCCAGCAGCTTCCAAGGACTAGCGGGACAAGAGACCCAGTACTTC.

J is TRBJ1-3 and V is TRBV19; no clear D. V gave up 4 bases and J gave up 2 bases, with 9 bases separating them. CDR1 LNHDA and CDR2 SQIVND come from the germline V gene (reference sequence). The CDR3 spans 14 residues. The CDR3 region is CASSTPFPGNTIYF. The CDR3 nucleotides are TGTGCCAGTAGTACCCCCTTTCCTGGAAACACCATATATTTT.

V is TRBV4-1 and J is TRBJ2-7; 8 nucleotides agree with TRBD2. Germline V CDR1 and CDR2: MGHRA, YSYEKL. V shed 5 bases, J shed 4 bases, and the junction held 13 bases outside the gene matches. CDR3 size: 16 residues. The CDR3 reads CASSWKTSAEGYEQYF. The CDR3 DNA sequence: TGCGCCAGCAGCTGGAAGACTAGCGCAGAGGGTTACGAGCAGTACTTC.

The genes are TRBV5-4 and TRBJ2-2; the match to TRBD2 covers 8 bases. Germline CDR1 and CDR2: SGHNT and YYREEE (reference sequence). The CDR3 extends over 16 amino acids. V trimming: 4 bases; J trimming: 4 bases; junction bases outside the gene matches: 9. The CDR3 spells CASSAHGGAGTGELFF. DNA of the CDR3: TGTGCCAGCAGCGCCCACGGGGGGGCGGGCACCGGGGAGCTGTTTTTT.

V gene TRBV7-3 combines with J gene TRBJ2-2; 8 nucleotides line up with TRBD2. CDR3 length equals 16 residues. Germline assignment: CDR1 SGHTA and CDR2 FQGTGA. V gave up 1 base and J gave up 5 bases; unmatched junction bases: 6. The DNA for the CDR3 is TGTGCCAGCAGCTTAAATCCAGCGGGAGTTACCGGGGAGCTGTTTTTT. Its translation: CASSLNPAGVTGELFF.

This clone has a count of ten or more. This chain links TRBV6-4 with TRBJ2-1; TRBD2 matches at 11 bases. The V segment lost 2 bases and the J segment 3 bases; nucleotides outside the gene matches: 0. This CDR3 region has 15 residues. Per the germline V gene, CDR1 is MRHNA and CDR2 is SNTAGT. The CDR3 DNA reads TGTGCCAGCAGTGACGGGACTAGCGGCTACAATGAGCAGTTCTTC. Protein: CASSDGTSGYNEQFF.

This rearrangement joins TRBV6-1 to TRBJ2-1, with 10 positions matching TRBD2. With 4 bases clipped from V and 3 bases from J, the junction kept 3 bases outside the gene matches. CDR1 and CDR2 (germline): MNHNS, SASEGT. The CDR3 is 15 residues long. CDR3 residues: CASSAGLAVYNEQFF. In DNA, the CDR3 is TGTGCCAGCAGTGCAGGACTAGCGGTCTACAATGAGCAGTTCTTC.